Only a few counts were recorded for the clone carrying this T cell receptor beta chain. The record originates from a study of T-cell reconstitution after alpha-beta-depleted transplantation in children. Unique molecular identifiers featured in how the TCRbeta library was prepared. TCRdb analysed the PCR reads with MiXCR anew, one entry per CDR3 protein. The sample includes more than 550,000 distinct CDR3 sequences, roughly a tenth of them seen just once. Per germline, CDR1 KGHDR and CDR2 SFDVKD. Trimming stripped 0 bases from V and 0 bases from J, with 5 bases between. The CDR3 totals 15 residues. The material sequenced was PBMCs from the stem cell graft donor, taken from the stem cell graft. This chain joins TRBV24-1 and TRBJ2-1, with D perhaps TRBD1 (5 bases). The clonotype originates from a human donor who donated a stem cell graft to a child with acute myeloid leukemia. CDR3 nucleotides: TGTGCCACCAGTGATTTGCAGGGCTCCTACAATGAGCAGTTCTTC. Its translation: CATSDLQGSYNEQFF.